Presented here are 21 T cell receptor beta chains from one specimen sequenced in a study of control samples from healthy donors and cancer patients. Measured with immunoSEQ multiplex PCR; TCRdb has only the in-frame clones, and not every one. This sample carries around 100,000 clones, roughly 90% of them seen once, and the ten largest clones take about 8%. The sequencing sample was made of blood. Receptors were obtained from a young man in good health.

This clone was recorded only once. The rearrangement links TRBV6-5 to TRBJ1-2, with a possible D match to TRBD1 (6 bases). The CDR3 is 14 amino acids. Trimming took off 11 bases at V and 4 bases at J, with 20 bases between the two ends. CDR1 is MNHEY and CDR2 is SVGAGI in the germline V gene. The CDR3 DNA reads TGTGCCCCCCTTTGGGGGGCGCGGGGCTATGGCTACACCTTC. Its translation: CAPLWGARGYGYTF.

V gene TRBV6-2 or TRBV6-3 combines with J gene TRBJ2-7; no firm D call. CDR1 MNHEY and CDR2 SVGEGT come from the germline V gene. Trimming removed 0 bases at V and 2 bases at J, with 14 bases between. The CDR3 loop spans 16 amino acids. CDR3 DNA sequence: TGTGCCAGCAGTTACTCGAACAGACCCCCCACCTACGAGCAGTACTTC. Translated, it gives CASSYSNRPPTYEQYF.

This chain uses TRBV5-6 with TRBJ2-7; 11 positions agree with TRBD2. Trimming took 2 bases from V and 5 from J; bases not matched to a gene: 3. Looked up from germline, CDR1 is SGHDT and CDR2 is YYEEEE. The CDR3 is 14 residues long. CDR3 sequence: CASSFLAGGNEQYF. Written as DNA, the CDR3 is TGTGCCAGCAGCTTTCTAGCGGGAGGAAACGAGCAGTACTTC.

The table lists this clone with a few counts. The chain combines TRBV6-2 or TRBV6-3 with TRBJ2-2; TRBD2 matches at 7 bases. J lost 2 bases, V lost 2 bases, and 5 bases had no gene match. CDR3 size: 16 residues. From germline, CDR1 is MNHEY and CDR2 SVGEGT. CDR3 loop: CASSYAASGNTGELFF. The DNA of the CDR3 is TGTGCCAGCAGTTACGCGGCTAGCGGAAACACCGGGGAGCTGTTTTTT.

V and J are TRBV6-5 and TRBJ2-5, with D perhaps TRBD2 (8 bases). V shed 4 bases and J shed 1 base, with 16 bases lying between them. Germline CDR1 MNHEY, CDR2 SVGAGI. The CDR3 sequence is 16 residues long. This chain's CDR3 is CASSSGGTALQETQYF. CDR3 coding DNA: TGTGCCAGCAGTTCGGGGGGGACAGCTCTCCAAGAGACCCAGTACTTC.

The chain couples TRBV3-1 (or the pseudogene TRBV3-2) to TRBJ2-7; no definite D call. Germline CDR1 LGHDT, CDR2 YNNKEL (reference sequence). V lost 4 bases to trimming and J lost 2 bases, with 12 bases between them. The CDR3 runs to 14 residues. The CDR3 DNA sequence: TGTGCCAGCAGCCGGGGTAGCATCCCCTACGAGCAGTACTTC. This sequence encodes CASSRGSIPYEQYF.

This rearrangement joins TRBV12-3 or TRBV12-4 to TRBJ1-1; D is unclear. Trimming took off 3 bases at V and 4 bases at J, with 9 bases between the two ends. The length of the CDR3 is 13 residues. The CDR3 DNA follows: TGTGCCAGCAGTTTTGGCCGGGGCACTGAAGCTTTCTTT. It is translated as CASSFGRGTEAFF.

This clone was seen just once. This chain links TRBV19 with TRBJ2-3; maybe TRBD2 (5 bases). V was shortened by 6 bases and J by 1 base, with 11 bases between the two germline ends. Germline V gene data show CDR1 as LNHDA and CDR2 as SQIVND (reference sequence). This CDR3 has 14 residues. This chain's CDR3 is CASRMSSGTDTQYF. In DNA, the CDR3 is TGTGCCAGTAGGATGAGTAGCGGCACAGATACGCAGTATTTT. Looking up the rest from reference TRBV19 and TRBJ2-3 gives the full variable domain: DGGITQSPKYLFRKEGQNVTLSCEQNLNHDAMYWYRQDPGQGLRLIYYSQIVNDFQKGDIAEGYSVSREKKESFPLTVTSAQKNPTAFYLCASRMSSGTDTQYFGPGTRLTVL.

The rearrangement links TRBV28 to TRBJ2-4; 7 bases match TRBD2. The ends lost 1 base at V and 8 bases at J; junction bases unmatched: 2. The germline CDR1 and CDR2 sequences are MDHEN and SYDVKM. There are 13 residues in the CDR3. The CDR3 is CASSLSGGDIQYF. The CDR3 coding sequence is TGTGCCAGCAGTTTATCGGGGGGTGACATTCAGTACTTC.

CDR3 loop: CAWSVRREGRETQYF. DNA of the CDR3: TGTGCCTGGAGTGTACGGCGGGAGGGCCGAGAGACCCAGTACTTC. The V call is TRBV30, the J call TRBJ2-5, with 9 nucleotides matching TRBD2. From germline, CDR1 is GTSNPN and CDR2 SVGIG (reference sequence). J gave up 4 bases and V 0 bases, and 6 bases lay outside the gene matches. The CDR3 is made up of 15 amino acids.

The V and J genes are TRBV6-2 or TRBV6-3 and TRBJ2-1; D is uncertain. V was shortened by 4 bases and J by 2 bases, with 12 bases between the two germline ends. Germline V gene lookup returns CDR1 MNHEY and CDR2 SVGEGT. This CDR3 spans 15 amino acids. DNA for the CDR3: TGTGCCAGCAGTTCCGGGCACTCCGCCTACAATGAGCAGTTCTTC. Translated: CASSSGHSAYNEQFF.

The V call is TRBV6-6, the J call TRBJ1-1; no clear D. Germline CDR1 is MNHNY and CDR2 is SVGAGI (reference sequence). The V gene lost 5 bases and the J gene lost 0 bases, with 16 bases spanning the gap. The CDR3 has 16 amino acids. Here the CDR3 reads CASSLSAEFMNTEAFF. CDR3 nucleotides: TGTGCCAGCAGTCTTTCGGCGGAATTCATGAACACTGAAGCTTTCTTT.

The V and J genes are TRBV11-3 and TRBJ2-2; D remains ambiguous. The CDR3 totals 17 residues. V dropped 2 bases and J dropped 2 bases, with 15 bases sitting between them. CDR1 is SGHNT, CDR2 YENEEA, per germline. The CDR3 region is CASSLSRLASNTGELFF. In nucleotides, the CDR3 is TGTGCCAGCAGCTTATCAAGACTGGCGAGCAACACCGGGGAGCTGTTTTTT.

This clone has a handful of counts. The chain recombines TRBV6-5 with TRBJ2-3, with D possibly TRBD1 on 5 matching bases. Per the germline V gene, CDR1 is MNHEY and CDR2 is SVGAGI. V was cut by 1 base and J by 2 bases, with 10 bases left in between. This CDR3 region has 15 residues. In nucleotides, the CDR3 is TGTGCCAGCAGTTACTGGGGCCCCCCCACAGATACGCAGTATTTT. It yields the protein CASSYWGPPTDTQYF.

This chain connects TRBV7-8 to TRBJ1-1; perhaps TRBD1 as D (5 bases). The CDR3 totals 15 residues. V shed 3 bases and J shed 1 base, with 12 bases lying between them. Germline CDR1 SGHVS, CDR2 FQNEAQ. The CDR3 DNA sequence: TGTGCCAGCAGCTTCGTCCACGGACAGAACACTGAAGCTTTCTTT. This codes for CASSFVHGQNTEAFF.

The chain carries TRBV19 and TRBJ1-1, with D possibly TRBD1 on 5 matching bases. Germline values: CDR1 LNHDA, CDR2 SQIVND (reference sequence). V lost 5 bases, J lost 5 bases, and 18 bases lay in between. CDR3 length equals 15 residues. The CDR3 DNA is TGTGCCAGTAGTGACCAGTACAGGCGAGGAACTGAAGCTTTCTTT. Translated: CASSDQYRRGTEAFF.

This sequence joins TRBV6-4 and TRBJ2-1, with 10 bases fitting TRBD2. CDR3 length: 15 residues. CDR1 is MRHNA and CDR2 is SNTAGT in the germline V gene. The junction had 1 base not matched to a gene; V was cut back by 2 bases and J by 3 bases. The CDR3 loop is CASSDTSGDYNEQFF. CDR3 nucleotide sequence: TGTGCCAGCAGTGACACTAGCGGGGACTACAATGAGCAGTTCTTC.

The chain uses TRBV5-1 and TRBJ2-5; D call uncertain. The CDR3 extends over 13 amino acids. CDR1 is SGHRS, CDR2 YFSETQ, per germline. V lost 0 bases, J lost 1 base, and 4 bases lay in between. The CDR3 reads CASSLVGQETQYF. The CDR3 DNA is TGCGCCAGCAGCTTGGTGGGCCAAGAGACCCAGTACTTC.

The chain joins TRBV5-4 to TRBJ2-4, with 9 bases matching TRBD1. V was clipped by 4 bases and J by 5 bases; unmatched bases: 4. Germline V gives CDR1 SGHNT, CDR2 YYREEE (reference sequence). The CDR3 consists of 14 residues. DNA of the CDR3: TGTGCCAGCAGCGCGAGGGACAGGGAAAACATTCAGTACTTC. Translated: CASSARDRENIQYF.

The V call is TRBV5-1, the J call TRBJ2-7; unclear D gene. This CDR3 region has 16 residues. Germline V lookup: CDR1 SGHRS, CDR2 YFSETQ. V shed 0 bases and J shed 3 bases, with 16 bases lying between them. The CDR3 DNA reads TGCGCCAGCAGCTTGGGTGGGGTAAGTGGTGGCTACGAGCAGTACTTC. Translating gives CASSLGGVSGGYEQYF. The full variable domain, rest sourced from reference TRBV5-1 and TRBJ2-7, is KAGVTQTPRYLIKTRGQQVTLSCSPISGHRSVSWYQQTPGQGLQFLFEYFSETQRNKGNFPGRFSGRQFSNSRSEMNVSTLELGDSALYLCASSLGGVSGGYEQYFGPGTRLTVT.

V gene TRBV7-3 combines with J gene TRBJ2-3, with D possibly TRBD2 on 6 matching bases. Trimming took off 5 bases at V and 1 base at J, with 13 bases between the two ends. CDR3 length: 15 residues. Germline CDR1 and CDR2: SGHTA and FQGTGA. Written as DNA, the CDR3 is TGTGCCAGCAGCCGTAGCGGTCCTCGCACAGATACGCAGTATTTT. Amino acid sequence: CASSRSGPRTDTQYF.